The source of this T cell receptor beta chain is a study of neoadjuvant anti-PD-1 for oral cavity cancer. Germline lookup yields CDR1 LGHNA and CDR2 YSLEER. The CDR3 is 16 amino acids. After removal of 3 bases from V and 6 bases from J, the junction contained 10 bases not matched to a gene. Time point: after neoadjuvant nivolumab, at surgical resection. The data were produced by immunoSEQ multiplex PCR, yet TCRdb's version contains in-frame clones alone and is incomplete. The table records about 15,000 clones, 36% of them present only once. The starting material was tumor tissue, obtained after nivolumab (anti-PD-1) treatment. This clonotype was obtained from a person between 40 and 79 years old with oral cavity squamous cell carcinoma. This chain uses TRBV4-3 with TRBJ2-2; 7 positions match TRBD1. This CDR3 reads CASSHGDSLGAGELFF. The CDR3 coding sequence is TGCGCCAGCAGCCATGGGGACAGTTTGGGGGCCGGGGAGCTGTTTTTT.